This T cell receptor beta chain was found in a study of blood T cell repertoires in COVID-19. Study-level information: Some COVID-19 samples were acute and others convalescent; all came from the United States, Italy and Spain. PBMCs, B-cell-depleted T cells, or T cells provided the cDNA or gDNA that made up the material.

Seattle participants joined during active infection and were tracked over time. V lost 1 base and J 0 bases, leaving 8 bases between the germline ends. The germline gives CDR1 SGHDT, CDR2 YYEEEE. The CDR3 consists of 15 residues. Authors' analysis steps: Reference gene primer amplification yielded estimated nucleated cell counts. Data came from immunoSEQ multiplex PCR; TCRdb stores just in-frame clones and leaves some out. The D gene and trimming were derived from the DNA, and the V and J assignments and clone size from that table. The top ten clones hold 1.8% of a sample with some 300,000 clones, roughly 91% of them seen once.

The chain recombines TRBV5-6 with TRBJ1-5; D possibly corresponds to TRBD1 (5 bases). Sequenced: peripheral blood. The sequence derives from a woman younger than 45 with COVID-19, enrolled during active disease. The CDR3 spells CASSLTGYSNQPQHF. As DNA, the CDR3 is TGTGCCAGCAGCTTGACAGGCTATAGCAATCAGCCCCAGCATTTT.